These 26 T cell receptor beta chains were sequenced from one sample in a study of T cell responses to AZD1222 COVID-19 vaccine. Sequenced by immunoSEQ multiplex PCR; TCRdb stores in-frame clones only, minus some. The sample records fewer than 200,000 clones, approximately 90% being singletons. The specimen comprised peripheral blood, sampled 28 days after the second AZD1222 dose. These receptors were collected from an adult who received the AZD1222 COVID-19 vaccine.

Worth noting for this clone: The junction shows a germline mismatch at one end, possibly a read error. The CDR3 region has the DNA TGTGCCAGCTCCCCACAGGGTAGGGATGAGCAGTTCTTC. Translating gives CASSPQGRDEQFF. V usage is TRBV18 and J usage is TRBJ2-1; maybe TRBD1 (6 bases). The germline CDR1 and CDR2 sequences are KGHSH and LQKENI. This CDR3 has 13 residues.

The chain has TRBV28 and TRBJ1-6, with a possible D match to TRBD1 (5 bases). The CDR3 is made up of 18 amino acids. The V and J ends lost 4 bases and 0 bases respectively, with 16 bases between them. Per the germline V gene, CDR1 is MDHEN and CDR2 is SYDVKM. The CDR3 DNA is TGTGCCAGCAGTTCATTCCGGGGCCCGAGCTCCTATAATTCACCCCTCCACTTT. Translated: CASSSFRGPSSYNSPLHF.

This clone was detected only a few times. The junction differs from germline at one of its ends, possibly a read error. This rearrangement joins TRBV5-1 to TRBJ1-6, with 7 positions matching TRBD1. The germline gives CDR1 SGHRS, CDR2 YFSETQ. The CDR3 consists of 15 residues. The chain's CDR3 is CASSLEGGGNLPLHF. The CDR3 nucleotides read TGCGCCAGCAGCTTGGAAGGGGGCGGGAATTTACCCCTCCACTTT.

This clone has just one count. The chain couples TRBV7-9 to TRBJ2-6, with D perhaps matching TRBD1 or TRBD2 (5 bases each). Germline assignment: CDR1 SEHNR and CDR2 FQNEAQ (reference sequence). V shed 5 bases and J shed 3 bases, with 14 bases lying between them. The CDR3 contains 16 residues. The CDR3 DNA is TGTGCCAGCAGCCGAACGAGGGGAGATGGGGCCAACGTCCTGACTTTC. Its translation: CASSRTRGDGANVLTF.

The rearrangement uses TRBV7-2 and TRBJ2-7, with 7 bases that match TRBD1. The trim removed 5 bases at V and 13 bases at J, leaving 14 bases unmatched. The CDR3 contains 13 residues. Germline V gene sequence: CDR1 SGHTA, CDR2 FQGNSA. CDR3 bases: TGTGCCAGCAGCCCGTCCGTTTGGACAGGTCGATACTTC. This sequence encodes CASSPSVWTGRYF.

The chain couples TRBV15 to TRBJ2-1; the match to TRBD2 covers 10 bases. J lost 8 bases, V lost 5 bases, and 9 bases had no gene match. The germline gives CDR1 LNHNV, CDR2 YYDKDF (reference sequence). This CDR3 comprises 15 residues. The CDR3 region is CATSERAGGTDEQFF. The CDR3 region has the DNA TGTGCCACCAGCGAGAGAGCGGGAGGGACGGATGAGCAGTTCTTC.

The chain links TRBV6-5 to TRBJ2-3; D remains unclear. Germline CDR1 and CDR2: MNHEY and SVGAGI. CDR3 length: 16 amino acids. Trimming shortened V by 4 bases and J by 8 bases, and 22 bases separated the two germline ends. The CDR3: CASSSRTTPTLGTQYF. The CDR3, as DNA: TGTGCCAGCAGTTCCCGGACCACCCCAACCTTGGGTACGCAGTATTTT.

V usage is TRBV5-1 and J usage is TRBJ2-3; 7 bases are shared with TRBD2. Unmatched junction bases numbered 11, after V lost 8 bases and J lost 2 bases. Germline values: CDR1 SGHRS, CDR2 YFSETQ. The length of the CDR3 is 15 residues. In nucleotides, the CDR3 is TGCGCCAGTACCCCTAGCGGTCTCCTCACAGATACGCAGTATTTT. Translating it yields CASTPSGLLTDTQYF.

As concerns this clone: This sample also contains other DNA sequences that code for the same CDR3. The rearrangement links TRBV5-4 to TRBJ2-3, with D perhaps matching TRBD2 (5 bases). CDR3 length: 12 amino acids. Deletions cut 4 bases from V and 3 bases from J, with 6 bases between. Germline loops: CDR1 SGHNT, CDR2 YYREEE (reference sequence). CDR3 sequence reads: CASSRGTDTQYF. DNA for the CDR3: TGTGCCAGCAGCCGCGGGACAGATACGCAGTATTTT.

This chain joins TRBV5-8 and TRBJ2-4; D remains unclear. CDR3 length: 14 residues. V gave up 1 base and J gave up 1 base, with 6 bases separating them. Germline lookup yields CDR1 SGHTS and CDR2 YDEGEE. CDR3 region: CASSLRRAKNIQYF. Here the CDR3 DNA reads TGTGCCAGCAGCTTGAGGCGGGCCAAAAACATTCAGTACTTC.

This chain links TRBV7-9 with TRBJ1-2, with TRBD1 identical over 9 bases. This CDR3 contains 17 residues. The junction had 14 bases not matched to a gene; V was cut back by 5 bases and J by 4 bases. Looked up from germline, CDR1 is SEHNR and CDR2 is FQNEAQ (reference sequence). In DNA form, the CDR3 reads TGTGCCAGCAGCCGCACCACAGGGGGCGCAGATGTCTATGGCTACACCTTC. Translated, it gives CASSRTTGGADVYGYTF.

This CDR3 reads CASSWTGGNIFAEAFF. DNA for the CDR3: TGTGCCAGCAGTTGGACAGGGGGCAACATCTTCGCTGAAGCTTTCTTT. The chain has TRBV6-2 or TRBV6-3 and TRBJ1-1, with 11 bases fitting TRBD1. The CDR3 extends over 16 amino acids. Germline V gene sequence: CDR1 MNHEY, CDR2 SVGEGT. The V segment lost 4 bases and the J segment 6 bases; nucleotides outside the gene matches: 10.

This chain connects TRBV6-2 or TRBV6-3 to TRBJ2-7, with 12 bases fitting TRBD2. Germline assignment: CDR1 MNHEY and CDR2 SVGEGT. Germline trimming cut 4 bases from V and 6 bases from J; bases unmatched to any gene: 4. The CDR3 contains 14 residues. The CDR3 sequence: CASSFSLAGGEQYF. The CDR3 nucleotides are TGTGCCAGCAGTTTTTCACTAGCGGGAGGCGAGCAGTACTTC.

This chain's CDR3 is CASSWTSGYYNEQFF. DNA for the CDR3: TGTGCCAGCAGCTGGACTAGCGGTTACTACAATGAGCAGTTCTTC. This chain links TRBV9 with TRBJ2-1; the match to TRBD2 covers 10 bases. Germline V gene data show CDR1 as SGDLS and CDR2 as YYNGEE. CDR3 length: 15 amino acids. Losses at the gene ends were 4 bases for V and 3 bases for J; bases not matched to a gene: 4.

V gene TRBV5-5 combines with J gene TRBJ1-5; 8 bases fit TRBD1. Germline CDR1 is SGHKS and CDR2 is YYEKEE (reference sequence). The ends lost 3 bases at V and 3 bases at J; junction bases unmatched: 2. CDR3 length: 14 residues. The CDR3 coding sequence is TGTGCCAGCAGCTACAGGGGGGACAATCAGCCCCAGCATTTT. This translates into CASSYRGDNQPQHF.

The V and J genes are TRBV7-9 and TRBJ2-3; 11 nucleotides align to TRBD2. Trimming took 4 bases from V and 1 from J; bases not matched to a gene: 13. Per germline, CDR1 SEHNR and CDR2 FQNEAQ (reference sequence). CDR3 length: 19 residues. CDR3 in DNA: TGTGCCAGCAGCTCCTTTTTAGCGGGAGGGTCCCTAGGCACAGATACGCAGTATTTT. It encodes CASSSFLAGGSLGTDTQYF.

The rearrangement uses TRBV30 and TRBJ2-7; D not certain. The V end was cut by 3 bases, the J end by 0 bases, with 12 bases between. This CDR3 is built from 14 residues. Germline V gene lookup returns CDR1 GTSNPN and CDR2 SVGIG (reference sequence). The CDR3 is CAWRGGTFSYEQYF. Written as DNA, the CDR3 is TGTGCCTGGAGGGGCGGCACGTTCTCCTACGAGCAGTACTTC. The entire variable domain, with the rest obtained from reference TRBV30 and TRBJ2-7, is as follows: SQTIHQWPATLVQPVGSPLSLECTVEGTSNPNLYWYRQAAGRGLQLLFYSVGIGQISSEVPQNLSASRPQDRQFILSSKKLLLSDSGFYLCAWRGGTFSYEQYFGPGTRLTVT.

This clone appeared a single time. The chain combines TRBV30 with TRBJ2-2; D gene uncertain. The CDR3 is 15 residues long. Per germline, CDR1 GTSNPN and CDR2 SVGIG (reference sequence). V was trimmed by 0 bases and J by 0 bases, leaving 8 bases between them. CDR3 sequence reads: CAWSVTNPNTGELFF. The CDR3 nucleotides read TGTGCCTGGAGTGTAACCAACCCGAACACCGGGGAGCTGTTTTTT.

The chain uses TRBV5-8 and TRBJ2-3; D not resolved. V lost 0 bases and J 7 bases, leaving 3 bases between the germline ends. The CDR3 consists of 11 residues. In germline, CDR1 is SGHTS, CDR2 YDEGEE. CDR3 loop: CASSLVHTQYF. The DNA of the CDR3 is TGTGCCAGCAGCTTGGTCCATACGCAGTATTTT.

The J gene is TRBJ2-7, the V gene TRBV5-5; D possibly corresponds to TRBD2 (5 bases). The ends were cut back, 3 bases at V and 4 bases at J, with 11 bases in the middle. CDR3 length: 13 amino acids. Per the germline V gene, CDR1 is SGHKS and CDR2 is YYEKEE (reference sequence). The CDR3 DNA reads as TGTGCCAGCAGCTCCATAACGGGGTACGAGCAGTACTTC. It specifies CASSSITGYEQYF. The entire variable domain, with the rest obtained from reference TRBV5-5 and TRBJ2-7, is as follows: DAGVTQSPTHLIKTRGQQVTLRCSPISGHKSVSWYQQVLGQGPQFIFQYYEKEERGRGNFPDRFSARQFPNYSSELNVNALLLGDSALYLCASSSITGYEQYFGPGTRLTVT.

V gene TRBV11-2 combines with J gene TRBJ2-2; 8 bases are a match to TRBD2. This CDR3 region has 15 residues. Germline trimming cut 7 bases from V and 5 bases from J; bases unmatched to any gene: 9. The germline V gene has CDR1 SGHAT and CDR2 FQNNGV. CDR3 sequence reads: CASTPGLVGTGELFF. The CDR3 DNA reads TGTGCCAGCACCCCGGGACTAGTTGGTACCGGGGAGCTGTTTTTT. The entire variable domain, with the rest obtained from reference TRBV11-2 and TRBJ2-2, is as follows: EAGVAQSPRYKIIEKRQSVAFWCNPISGHATLYWYQQILGQGPKLLIQFQNNGVVDDSQLPKDRFSAERLKGVDSTLKIQPAKLEDSAVYLCASTPGLVGTGELFFGEGSRLTVL.

This chain uses TRBV7-3 with TRBJ2-7, with D perhaps TRBD1 (5 bases). Trimming left V 5 bases short and J 6 bases short, with 14 bases between. The CDR3 is 13 amino acids. From germline, CDR1 is SGHTA and CDR2 FQGTGA. CDR3 sequence: CASSPSGPGEQYF. The CDR3 DNA is TGTGCCAGCAGCCCGTCAGGGCCGGGCGAGCAGTACTTC.

The chain uses TRBV2 and TRBJ1-6, with TRBD1 matching 10 bases. This CDR3 is 13 amino acids long. Germline V gene sequence: CDR1 SNHLY, CDR2 FYNNEI. V was pared by 10 bases and J by 7 bases, with 4 bases of the junction left unmatched. The DNA of the CDR3 is TGTGCCAAGGGACAGGGGCAGAATTCACCCCTCCACTTT. Residues: CAKGQGQNSPLHF.

The CDR3, as DNA: TGTGCCAGCAGTCAACGGGGGGTCGCAGATACGCAGTATTTT. Its protein is CASSQRGVADTQYF. The chain is built from TRBV5-4 and TRBJ2-3; 7 bases line up with TRBD2. Germline CDR1 and CDR2: SGHNT and YYREEE (reference sequence). Unmatched junction bases numbered 7, after V lost 5 bases and J lost 4 bases. The CDR3 totals 14 residues.

The CDR3 DNA sequence: TGCGCCAGCAGCTTGTTAGGACGCGCCCCAAGCGAGCAGTACTTC. Translation gives CASSLLGRAPSEQYF. The chain joins TRBV5-1 to TRBJ2-7, with D uncertain. The germline CDR1 and CDR2 sequences are SGHRS and YFSETQ. The length of the CDR3 is 15 residues. V lost 1 base to trimming and J lost 6 bases, with 17 bases between them.

The rearrangement uses TRBV7-9 and TRBJ1-2, with D tentatively TRBD1 (5 bases). The CDR3 spans 14 residues. The V gene lost 5 bases and the J gene lost 0 bases, with 10 bases spanning the gap. Germline V gene lookup returns CDR1 SEHNR and CDR2 FQNEAQ (reference sequence). CDR3 in DNA: TGTGCCAGCAGCACCAGGGAAACTAACTATGGCTACACCTTC. Amino acids: CASSTRETNYGYTF.